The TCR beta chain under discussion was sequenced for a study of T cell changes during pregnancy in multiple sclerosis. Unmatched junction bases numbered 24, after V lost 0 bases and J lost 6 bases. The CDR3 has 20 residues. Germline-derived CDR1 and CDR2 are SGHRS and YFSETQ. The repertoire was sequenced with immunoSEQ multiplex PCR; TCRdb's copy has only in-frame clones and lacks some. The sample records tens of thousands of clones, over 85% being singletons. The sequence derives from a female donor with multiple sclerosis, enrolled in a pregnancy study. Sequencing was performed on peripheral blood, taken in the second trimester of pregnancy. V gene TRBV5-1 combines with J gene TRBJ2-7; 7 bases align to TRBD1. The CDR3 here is CASSLGNRGPGRGRLGEQYF. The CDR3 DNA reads TGCGCCAGCAGCTTGGGGAACAGGGGTCCTGGTAGGGGGCGGCTCGGCGAGCAGTACTTC.